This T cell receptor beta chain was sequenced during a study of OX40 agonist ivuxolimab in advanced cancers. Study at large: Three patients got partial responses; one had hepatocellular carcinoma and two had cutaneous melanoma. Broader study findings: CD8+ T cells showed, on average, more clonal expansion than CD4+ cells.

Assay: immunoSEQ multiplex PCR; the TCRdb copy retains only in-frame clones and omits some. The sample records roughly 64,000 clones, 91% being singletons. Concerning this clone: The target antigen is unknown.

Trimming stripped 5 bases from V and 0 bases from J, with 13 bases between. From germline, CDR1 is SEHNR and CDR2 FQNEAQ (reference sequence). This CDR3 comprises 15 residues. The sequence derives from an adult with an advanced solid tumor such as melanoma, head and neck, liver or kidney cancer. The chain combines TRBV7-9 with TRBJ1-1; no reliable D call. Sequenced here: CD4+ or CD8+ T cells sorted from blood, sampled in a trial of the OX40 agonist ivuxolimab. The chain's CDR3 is CASSPRGGMNTEAFF. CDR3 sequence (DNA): TGTGCCAGCAGCCCCCGTGGAGGGATGAACACTGAAGCTTTCTTT.